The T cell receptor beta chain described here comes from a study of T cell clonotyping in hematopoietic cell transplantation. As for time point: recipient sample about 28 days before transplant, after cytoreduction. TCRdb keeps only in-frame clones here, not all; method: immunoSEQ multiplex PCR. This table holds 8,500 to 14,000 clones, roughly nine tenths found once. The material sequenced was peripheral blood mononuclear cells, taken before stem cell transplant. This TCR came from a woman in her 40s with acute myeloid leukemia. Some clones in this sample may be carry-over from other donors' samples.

In DNA form, the CDR3 reads TGCGCCAGCAGCCAACCATCTAGCGGGAGTTACGAGCAGTACTTC. It codes for CASSQPSSGSYEQYF. The chain combines TRBV4-1 with TRBJ2-7; 10 nucleotides line up with TRBD2. Per germline, CDR1 MGHRA and CDR2 YSYEKL. The CDR3 runs 15 residues. Trimming took 2 bases from V and 4 from J; bases not matched to a gene: 5.